This T cell receptor (beta chain) was documented in a study of CD8 T cells in ankylosing spondylitis. Broader study findings: The study looked at matched synovial fluid samples from ankylosing spondylitis patients. Disease-linked clones were reported to be significantly enriched there. Disease-associated clonotypes exhibited CD8+ identity and were relatively infrequent in peripheral blood.

Concerning this clonotype itself: Its target is not known.

TCRdb reprocessed the 5' RACE reads via MiXCR and lists one record per CDR3 protein. The sample includes about 250,000 distinct CDR3 sequences, around 32% of them seen just once. The length of the CDR3 is 12 residues. The ends were cut back, 3 bases at V and 7 bases at J, with 9 bases in the middle. The germline CDR1 and CDR2 sequences are MNHEY and SMNVEV (reference sequence). The sample consisted of blood, either unsorted or a sorted T cell fraction (not recorded which). The rearrangement links TRBV27 to TRBJ1-1; the D is unclear. The clonotype comes from a male donor with ankylosing spondylitis or in good health (not recorded which). CDR3 in amino acids: CASSLNGREAFF. The CDR3 bases are TGTGCCAGCAGTTTGAACGGCCGTGAAGCTTTCTTT.